The present entry profiles one T cell receptor (beta chain) with its context. This entry comes from a study of blood T cell repertoires in COVID-19. Germline V gene sequence: CDR1 MGHRA, CDR2 YSYEKL. There are 15 residues in the CDR3. V shed 4 bases and J shed 4 bases, with 16 bases lying between them. Original processing methods: Quantification of nucleated cells was approximated via reference gene primer amplification. Repertoires were generated with immunoSEQ multiplex PCR, while TCRdb's copy carries only in-frame clones and drops some. V and J calls plus clone size are reproduced from that table; the DNA served to infer D and trimming. Among a few hundred thousand clones listed, roughly nine tenths were seen once.

This TCR derives from a man in his forties or fifties with acute or convalescent COVID-19. The rearrangement uses TRBV4-1 and TRBJ1-2, with D possibly TRBD1 on 6 matching bases. The sequenced sample was peripheral blood. In DNA, the CDR3 is TGCGCCAGCAGCCGGTCAGGGGAAGTGGGCTATGGCTACACCTTC. Translating it yields CASSRSGEVGYGYTF.